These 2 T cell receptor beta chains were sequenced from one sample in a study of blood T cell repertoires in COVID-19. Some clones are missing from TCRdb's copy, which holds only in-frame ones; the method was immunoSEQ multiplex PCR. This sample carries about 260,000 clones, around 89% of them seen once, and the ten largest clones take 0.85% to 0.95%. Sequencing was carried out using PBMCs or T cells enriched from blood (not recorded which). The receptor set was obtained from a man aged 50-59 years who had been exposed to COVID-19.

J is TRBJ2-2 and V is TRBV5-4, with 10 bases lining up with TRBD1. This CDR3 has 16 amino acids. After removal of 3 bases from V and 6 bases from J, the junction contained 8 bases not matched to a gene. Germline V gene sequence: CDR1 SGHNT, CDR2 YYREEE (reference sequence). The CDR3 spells CASSWSGTGVSGELFF. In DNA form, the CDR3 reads TGTGCCAGCAGCTGGTCCGGGACAGGGGTTTCCGGGGAGCTGTTTTTT.

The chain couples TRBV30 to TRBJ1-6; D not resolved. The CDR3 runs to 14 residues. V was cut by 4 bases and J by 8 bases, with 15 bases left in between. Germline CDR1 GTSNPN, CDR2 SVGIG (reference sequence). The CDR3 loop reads CAWTNRGFDSPLHF. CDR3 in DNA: TGTGCCTGGACCAACCGGGGTTTTGATTCACCCCTCCACTTT.